The present T cell receptor (beta chain) was sequenced within a study of T cells after yellow fever vaccination. Study in general: Preparation of fractions with low cell numbers was performed using SMART-Seq v4 Ultra Low Input.

TCRdb passed the 5' RACE reads through MiXCR, listing each CDR3 protein once. The data contain a few hundred thousand distinct CDR3 sequences, about 10% of them seen just once; the ten biggest clones take up about 3.7%. This CDR3 has 16 amino acids. Germline assignment: CDR1 MNHEY and CDR2 SMNVEV (reference sequence). The J segment lost 2 bases and the V segment lost 3 bases, leaving 4 bases of the junction unmatched. Sequencing used CD4+ T cells sorted from PBMCs, obtained 5 days after the yellow fever booster vaccination. The gene calls are TRBV27 and TRBJ2-2, with 9 nucleotides matching TRBD1. The clonotype was recovered from a man aged 18 to 35 who received the YFV17D yellow fever vaccine. The CDR3: CASSFWGQGNTGELFF. For the CDR3, the DNA is TGTGCCAGCAGTTTCTGGGGACAGGGTAACACCGGGGAGCTGTTTTTT.